This note documents a single T cell receptor (beta chain) sequence. Measured with immunoSEQ multiplex PCR; TCRdb has only the in-frame clones, and not every one. This table holds 170,000 or so clones, approximately 61% found once. V was cut by 4 bases and J by 3 bases, with 7 bases left in between. This CDR3 is built from 13 residues. Germline lookup yields CDR1 SSHAT and CDR2 FNYEAQ (reference sequence). These data are taken from a study of shared clonotypes between healthy human individuals. Sequencing input: memory CD4+ T cells sorted from blood. Subset here: CD45RA-negative fraction. The rearrangement joins TRBV7-7 to TRBJ1-3; TRBD1 is a possible D gene (5 bases). The sequence was obtained from a young man in good health. CDR3: CASSSQVGNTIYF. DNA of the CDR3: TGTGCCAGCAGCTCACAGGTTGGAAACACCATATATTTT.